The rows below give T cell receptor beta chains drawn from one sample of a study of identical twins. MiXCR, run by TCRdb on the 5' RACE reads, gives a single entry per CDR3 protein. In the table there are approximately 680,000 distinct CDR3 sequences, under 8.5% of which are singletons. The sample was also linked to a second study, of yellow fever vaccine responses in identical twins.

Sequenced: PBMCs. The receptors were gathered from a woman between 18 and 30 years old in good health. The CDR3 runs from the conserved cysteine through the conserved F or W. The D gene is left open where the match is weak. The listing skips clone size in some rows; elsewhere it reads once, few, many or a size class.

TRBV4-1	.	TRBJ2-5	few	CASSQATRETQYF	TGCGCCAGCAGCCAAGCTACTAGGGAGACCCAGTACTTC
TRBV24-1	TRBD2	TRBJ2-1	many	CATSDLPSGGPLKYNEQFF	TGTGCCACCAGTGATTTGCCTAGCGGGGGCCCACTAAAATACAATGAGCAGTTCTTC
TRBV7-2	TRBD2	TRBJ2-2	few	CASSPAGRELFF	TGTGCCAGCAGTCCAGCGGGGAGGGAGCTGTTTTTT
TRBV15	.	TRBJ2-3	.	CATSRDIFTRTDTQYF	TGTGCCACCAGCAGAGATATATTCACCCGCACAGATACGCAGTATTTT
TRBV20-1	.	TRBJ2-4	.	CSARRDAPLAKNIQYF	TGCAGTGCTAGACGTGACGCTCCCCTCGCCAAAAACATTCAGTACTTC
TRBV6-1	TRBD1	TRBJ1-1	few	CASSASGQDIAEAFF	TGTGCCAGCAGTGCCTCGGGACAGGATATTGCTGAAGCTTTCTTT
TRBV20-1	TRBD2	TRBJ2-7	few	CSAKGLGRTYEQYF	TGCAGTGCTAAGGGACTAGGGAGGACCTACGAGCAGTACTTC
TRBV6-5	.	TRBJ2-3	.	CASSYPPGGTGTDTQYF	TGTGCCAGCAGTTACCCCCCCGGGGGGACAGGAACAGATACGCAGTATTTT
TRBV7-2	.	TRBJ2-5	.	CASSFGAFQETQYF	TGTGCCAGCAGCTTTGGCGCGTTTCAAGAGACCCAGTACTTC
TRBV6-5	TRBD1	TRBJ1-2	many	CASSYWGQGYYGYTF	TGTGCCAGCAGTTACTGGGGACAGGGATACTATGGCTACACCTTC
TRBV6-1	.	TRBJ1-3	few	CASRSVTVTSSGNTIYF	TGTGCCAGCAGATCGGTGACAGTCACTAGCTCTGGAAACACCATATATTTT
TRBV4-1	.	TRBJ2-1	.	CASSQDERWGKLSYNEQFF	TGCGCCAGCAGCCAAGACGAGCGGTGGGGAAAGCTTTCCTACAATGAGCAGTTCTTC
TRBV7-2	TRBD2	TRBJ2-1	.	CASSLGAGEYNEQFF	TGTGCCAGCAGCTTAGGAGCGGGAGAGTACAATGAGCAGTTCTTC
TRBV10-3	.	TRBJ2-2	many	CAIAKGDANTGELFF	TGTGCCATCGCCAAAGGGGACGCGAACACCGGGGAGCTGTTTTTT
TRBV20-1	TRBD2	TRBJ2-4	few	CSARDATSGLVVAKNIQYF	TGCAGTGCTAGAGATGCGACTAGCGGCCTAGTGGTGGCCAAAAACATTCAGTACTTC
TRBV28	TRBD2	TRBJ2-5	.	CASRTTGGDPSDF	TGTGCCAGCAGAACAACGGGGGGTGACCCCTCTGACTTC
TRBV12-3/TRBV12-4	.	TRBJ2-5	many	CASSLGTLQETQYF	TGTGCCAGCAGTCTCGGGACACTCCAAGAGACCCAGTACTTC
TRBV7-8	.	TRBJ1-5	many	CASSLNNYSNQPQHF	TGTGCCAGCAGCTTGAACAACTATAGCAATCAGCCCCAGCATTTT
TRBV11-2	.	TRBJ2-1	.	CASARGLGGGSYSEQFF	TGTGCCAGCGCCCGGGGGCTGGGGGGGGGCTCCTACAGTGAGCAGTTCTTC
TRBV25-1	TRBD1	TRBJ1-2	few	CASSGRDRDPNYGYTF	TGTGCCAGCAGTGGCCGGGACAGGGACCCTAACTATGGCTACACCTTC
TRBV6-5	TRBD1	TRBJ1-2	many	CASSYRQGNYGYTF	TGTGCCAGCAGTTACCGACAGGGTAACTATGGCTACACCTTC
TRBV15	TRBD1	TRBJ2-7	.	CATYGQGGHEQYF	TGTGCCACCTACGGACAGGGTGGACACGAGCAGTACTTC
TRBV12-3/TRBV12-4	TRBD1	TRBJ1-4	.	CASSLGGQGNEKLFF	TGTGCCAGCAGTTTAGGCGGACAGGGGAATGAAAAACTGTTTTTT
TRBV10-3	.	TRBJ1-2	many	CAIRTGSTGGYTF	TGTGCCATCAGAACCGGGTCCACGGGCGGCTACACCTTC
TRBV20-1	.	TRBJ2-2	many	CSARDQGGPNTGELFF	TGCAGTGCTAGAGATCAAGGCGGACCGAACACCGGGGAGCTGTTTTTT
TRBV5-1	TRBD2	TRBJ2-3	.	CASRAASGSSTDTQYF	TGCGCCAGCAGAGCGGCTAGCGGGTCTAGCACAGATACGCAGTATTTT
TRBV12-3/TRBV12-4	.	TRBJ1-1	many	CASSPRGGTEAFF	TGTGCCTCCTCCCCGCGGGGGGGGACTGAAGCTTTCTTT
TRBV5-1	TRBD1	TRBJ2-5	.	CASSLAEGAGRLRQTQYF	TGCGCCAGCAGCTTGGCCGAGGGGGCAGGGCGATTGCGACAGACCCAGTACTTC
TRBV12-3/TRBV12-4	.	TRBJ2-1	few	CASSLQARVAGEQFF	TGTGCCAGCAGTTTACAGGCCAGGGTGGCGGGAGAGCAGTTCTTC
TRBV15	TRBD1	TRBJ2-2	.	CATSSYRGPAGELFF	TGTGCCACCAGCAGTTACAGGGGGCCCGCCGGGGAGCTGTTTTTT
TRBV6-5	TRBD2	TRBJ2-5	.	CASRRLAAGEETQYF	TGTGCCAGCCGTCGACTCGCAGCGGGGGAAGAGACCCAGTACTTC
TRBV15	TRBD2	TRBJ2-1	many	CATSPRTGLAGDISYNEQFF	TGTGCCACCAGCCCACGTACTGGACTAGCGGGAGACATCTCCTACAATGAGCAGTTCTTC
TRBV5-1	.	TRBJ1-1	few	CASRVGRGTEAFF	TGCGCCAGCAGGGTGGGGCGCGGGACTGAAGCTTTCTTT
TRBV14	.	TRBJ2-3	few	CASSQEKGFSWRGGSGTDTQYF	TGTGCCAGCAGCCAAGAGAAGGGGTTTTCATGGAGGGGAGGTTCCGGCACAGATACGCAGTATTTT
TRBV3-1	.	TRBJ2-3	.	CASSLNAPGPAGPTDTQYF	TGTGCCAGCAGTCTAAACGCCCCGGGGCCAGCGGGTCCCACAGATACGCAGTATTTT
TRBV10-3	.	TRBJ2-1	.	CAIIGSRNEQFF	TGTGCCATCATCGGATCCAGGAATGAGCAGTTCTTC
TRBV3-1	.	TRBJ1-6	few	CASSQDLRAGNSPLHF	TGTGCCAGCAGCCAGGACCTAAGGGCGGGGAATTCACCCCTCCACTTT
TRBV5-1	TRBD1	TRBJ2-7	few	CASSPLDRDTYEQYF	TGCGCCAGCAGCCCACTTGACAGGGACACCTACGAGCAGTACTTC
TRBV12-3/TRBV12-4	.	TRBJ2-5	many	CASSSGGETQYF	TGTGCCAGCAGTTCGGGTGGGGAGACCCAGTACTTC
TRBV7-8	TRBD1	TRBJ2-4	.	CASSLAGLLQGAKNIQYF	TGTGCCAGCAGCTTAGCGGGCCTCTTACAGGGGGCCAAAAACATTCAGTACTTC
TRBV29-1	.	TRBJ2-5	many	CSVPGQGKSETQYF	TGCAGCGTGCCGGGACAAGGGAAGTCGGAGACCCAGTACTTC
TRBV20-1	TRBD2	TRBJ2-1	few	CSPREGNEQFF	TGCAGTCCGCGGGAGGGCAATGAGCAGTTCTTC
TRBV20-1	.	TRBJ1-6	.	CSANPDSYNSPLHF	TGCAGTGCTAACCCCGACAGCTATAATTCACCCCTCCACTTT
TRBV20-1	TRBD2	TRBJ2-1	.	CSAPTSGAVDEQFF	TGCAGTGCTCCGACTAGCGGGGCTGTGGATGAGCAGTTCTTC
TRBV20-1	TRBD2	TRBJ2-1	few	CSAKSGGALNEQFF	TGCAGTGCTAAGAGCGGGGGAGCTCTCAATGAGCAGTTCTTC
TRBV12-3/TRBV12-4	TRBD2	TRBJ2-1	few	CASSLWGTSNEQFF	TGTGCCAGCAGTTTATGGGGGACTAGCAATGAGCAGTTCTTC
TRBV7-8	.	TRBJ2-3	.	CASSLASWMGDTQYF	TGTGCCAGCAGCTTAGCTAGCTGGATGGGAGATACGCAGTATTTT
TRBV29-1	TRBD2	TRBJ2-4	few	CSVEIAGVGNIQYF	TGCAGCGTTGAAATAGCGGGAGTCGGAAACATTCAGTACTTC
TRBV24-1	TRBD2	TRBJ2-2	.	CATKGGGTTGELFF	TGTGCCACTAAGGGCGGGGGTACCACCGGGGAGCTGTTTTTT
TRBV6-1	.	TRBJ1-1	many	CASSSRKMNTEAFF	TGTGCCAGCAGCTCACGCAAAATGAACACTGAAGCTTTCTTT
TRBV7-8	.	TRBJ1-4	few	CASSVTGANEKLFF	TGTGCCAGCAGCGTCACCGGGGCAAATGAAAAACTGTTTTTT
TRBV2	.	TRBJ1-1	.	CASSESQWANTEAFF	TGTGCCAGCAGTGAAAGCCAGTGGGCGAACACTGAAGCTTTCTTT
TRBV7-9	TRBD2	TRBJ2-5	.	CASLGRGQETQYF	TGTGCCAGCTTGGGGAGGGGCCAAGAGACCCAGTACTTC
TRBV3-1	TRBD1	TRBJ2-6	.	CASSQYSTGRSGANVLTF	TGTGCCAGCAGCCAGTATTCGACAGGGCGCTCTGGGGCCAACGTCCTGACTTTC
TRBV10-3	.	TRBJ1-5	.	CATRDGAGQPQHF	TGTGCCACACGAGACGGTGCGGGGCAGCCCCAGCATTTT
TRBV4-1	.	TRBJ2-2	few	CASSQDVGWGTGELFF	TGCGCCAGCAGCCAAGATGTTGGGTGGGGCACCGGGGAGCTGTTTTTT
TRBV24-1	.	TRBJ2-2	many	CATSDGTGELFF	TGTGCCACCAGTGATGGCACCGGGGAGCTGTTTTTT